The source of this T cell receptor beta chain is a study of human T cells and chemical hapten exposure. At the level of the study: Skin on the upper inner arm, approximately 2 cm by approximately 2 cm in size, was sensitized with 2% DPC.

Notes on this clonotype: Because the CDR3's place on the DNA is in doubt, the DNA is left out and the CDR3 is given as listed by TCRdb.

Library construction involved attaching unique molecular identifiers to individual cDNA molecules, which allowed quantitative, reproducible TCR counting. TCRdb fed the RACE reads into MiXCR, producing one record per CDR3 protein. The repertoire holds some 44,000 distinct CDR3 sequences, with about 8.9% as singletons. Time point defined: patch test 2, 6 weeks after DPC sensitization. Treatment in this sample: therapeutic diphenylcyclopropenone sensitization with weekly scalp DPC. Looked up from germline, CDR1 is WNHNN and CDR2 is SYGVQD (reference sequence). Both ends counted, the CDR3 spans 14 residues.

The sequence derives from a woman between 40 and 50 years old with alopecia areata. Some clones in this sample may be carry-over from other donors' samples. The source material was whole blood, sampled in connection with sensitization to the hapten diphenylcyclopropenone (DPC). The V and J genes are TRBV10-1 and TRBJ2-2. The CDR3: CARSYDGTPGSCFF.